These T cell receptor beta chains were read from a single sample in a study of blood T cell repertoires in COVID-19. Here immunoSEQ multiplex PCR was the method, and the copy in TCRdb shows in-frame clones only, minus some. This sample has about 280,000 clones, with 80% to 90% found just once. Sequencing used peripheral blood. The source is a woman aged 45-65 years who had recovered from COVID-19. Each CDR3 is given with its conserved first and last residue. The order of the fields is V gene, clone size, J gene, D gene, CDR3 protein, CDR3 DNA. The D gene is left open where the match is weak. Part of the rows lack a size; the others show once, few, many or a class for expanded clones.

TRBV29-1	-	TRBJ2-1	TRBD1	CSVVGQGRLRDEQFF	TGCAGCGTCGTTGGACAGGGGCGCCTCAGAGATGAGCAGTTCTTC
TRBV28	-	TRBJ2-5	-	CASSLFGTSLSETQYF	TGTGCCAGCAGTTTATTCGGAACTAGCTTATCGGAGACCCAGTACTTC
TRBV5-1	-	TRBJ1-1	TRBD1	CASSTGTGMNTEAFF	TGCGCCAGCAGCACCGGGACAGGGATGAACACTGAAGCTTTCTTT
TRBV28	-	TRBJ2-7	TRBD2	CASSTQGLAGEQYF	TGTGCCAGCAGCACTCAGGGACTAGCGGGTGAGCAGTACTTC
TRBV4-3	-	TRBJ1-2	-	CASSQAPQIGVDGYTF	TGCGCCAGCAGCCAAGCACCCCAGATAGGAGTGGATGGCTACACCTTC
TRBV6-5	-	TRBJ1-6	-	CASSYGTHSFNSPLHF	TGTGCCAGCAGTTACGGGACACACTCTTTTAATTCACCCCTCCACTTT
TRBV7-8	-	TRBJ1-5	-	CASSLAATSNQPQHF	TGTGCCAGCAGCTTAGCGGCAACTAGCAATCAGCCCCAGCATTTT
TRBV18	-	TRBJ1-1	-	CASSRGGSNTEAFF	TGTGCCAGCTCAAGGGGAGGCTCAAACACTGAAGCTTTCTTT
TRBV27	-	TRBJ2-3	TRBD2	CASSSRVVRGVDTQYF	TGTGCCAGCAGTTCGCGTGTCGTGCGGGGGGTAGATACGCAGTATTTT
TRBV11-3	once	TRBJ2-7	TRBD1	CASSRGQGISYEQYF	TGTGCCAGCAGCCGCGGACAGGGCATATCCTACGAGCAGTACTTC
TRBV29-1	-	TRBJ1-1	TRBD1	CSVDEGTGLTEAFF	TGCAGCGTTGACGAGGGGACAGGGTTGACTGAAGCTTTCTTT
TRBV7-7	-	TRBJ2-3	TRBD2	CASSDGTSRTDTQYF	TGTGCCAGCAGCGACGGGACTAGCCGCACAGATACGCAGTATTTT
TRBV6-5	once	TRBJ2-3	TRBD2	CASSYGLAQTDTQYF	TGTGCCAGCAGTTATGGACTAGCGCAAACCGATACGCAGTATTTT
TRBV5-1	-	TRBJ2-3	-	CASRGTGSSTDTQYF	TGCGCCAGCAGAGGAACAGGGAGTAGCACAGATACGCAGTATTTT
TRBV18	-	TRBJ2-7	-	CASSPNSPLASSYEQYF	TGTGCCAGCTCACCTAACTCACCCCTAGCGAGCTCCTACGAGCAGTACTTC
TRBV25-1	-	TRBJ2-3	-	CASRGPGGTDTQYF	TGTGCCAGCAGGGGTCCAGGGGGGACAGATACGCAGTATTTT
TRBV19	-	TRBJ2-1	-	CASSILGTTIYNEQFF	TGTGCCAGTAGTATACTCGGGACAACCATCTACAATGAGCAGTTCTTC
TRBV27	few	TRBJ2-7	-	CASSSRVSSYSYEQYF	TGTGCCAGCAGTTCCAGGGTATCGTCTTACTCCTACGAGCAGTACTTC
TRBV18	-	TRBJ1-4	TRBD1	CASSSGQANEKLFF	TGTGCCAGCTCATCCGGACAGGCTAATGAAAAACTGTTTTTT
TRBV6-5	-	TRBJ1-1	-	CASTRGEGNTEAFF	TGTGCCAGCACCCGCGGGGAGGGGAACACTGAAGCTTTCTTT
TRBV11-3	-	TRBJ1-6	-	CASSLDLEGVNSPLHF	TGTGCCAGCAGCTTAGATTTGGAGGGAGTGAATTCACCCCTCCACTTT
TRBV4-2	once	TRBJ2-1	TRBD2	CASSQDTGRALEQFF	TGTGCCAGCAGCCAAGATACCGGGAGGGCCCTTGAGCAGTTCTTC
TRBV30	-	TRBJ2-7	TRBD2	CAWRTSGGPYEQYF	TGTGCCTGGAGGACAAGCGGGGGGCCCTACGAGCAGTACTTC
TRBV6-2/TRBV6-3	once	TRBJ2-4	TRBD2	CASSPLQSRGVQYF	TGTGCCAGCAGTCCGTTACAGTCCCGGGGGGTTCAGTACTTC
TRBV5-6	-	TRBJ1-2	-	CASSFTGYQGYTF	TGTGCCAGCAGCTTTACAGGGTACCAGGGCTACACCTTC
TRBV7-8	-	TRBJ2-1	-	CASSHRTGYNEQFF	TGTGCCAGCAGCCATCGGACTGGTTACAATGAGCAGTTCTTC
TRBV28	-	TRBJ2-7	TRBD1	CASIWTGGDYEQYF	TGTGCCAGCATCTGGACAGGGGGCGACTACGAGCAGTACTTC
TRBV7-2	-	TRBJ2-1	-	CASSPGSMGLNEQFF	TGTGCCAGCAGCCCGGGATCCATGGGATTGAATGAGCAGTTCTTC
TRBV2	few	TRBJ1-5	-	CASKRSRDSNQPQHF	TGTGCCAGCAAGAGGTCCAGGGATAGCAATCAGCCCCAGCATTTT
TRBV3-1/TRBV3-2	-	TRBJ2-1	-	CASSRRRDSYNEQFF	TGTGCCAGCAGCCGACGGCGGGACTCCTACAATGAGCAGTTCTTC
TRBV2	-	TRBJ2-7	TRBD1	CASSEAPGQAYEQYF	TGTGCCAGCAGTGAAGCGCCGGGACAGGCCTACGAGCAGTACTTC
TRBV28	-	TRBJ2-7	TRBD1	CASSPPGGPGGYF	TGTGCCAGCAGCCCCCCAGGGGGCCCGGGTGGGTACTTC
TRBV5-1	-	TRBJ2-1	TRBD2	CASSSSGQGGGNEQFF	TGCGCCAGCAGCTCTAGCGGCCAGGGCGGAGGCAATGAGCAGTTCTTC
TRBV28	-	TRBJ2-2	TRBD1	CASVYPTGTGTGELFF	TGTGCCAGCGTATACCCGACAGGGACAGGCACCGGGGAGCTGTTTTTT
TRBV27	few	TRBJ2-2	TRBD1	CASHRGLVLTNTGELFF	TGTGCCAGCCACAGGGGGCTTGTACTTACGAACACCGGGGAGCTGTTTTTT
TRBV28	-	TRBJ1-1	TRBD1	CASIQGGEITEAFF	TGTGCCAGCATCCAGGGGGGCGAGATCACTGAAGCTTTCTTT
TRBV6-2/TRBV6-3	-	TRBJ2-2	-	CASSYGGNWELFF	TGTGCCAGCAGTTACGGGGGGAATTGGGAGCTGTTTTTT
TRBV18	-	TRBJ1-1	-	CASSPGSQQGRGEAFF	TGTGCCAGCTCACCAGGCTCTCAACAGGGCCGAGGTGAAGCTTTCTTT
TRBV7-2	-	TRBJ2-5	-	CASSLVRGQETQYF	TGTGCCAGCAGCTTAGTTCGCGGCCAAGAGACCCAGTACTTC
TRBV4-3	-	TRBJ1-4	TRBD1	CASSQGQGAREKLFF	TGCGCCAGCAGCCAAGGACAGGGGGCCCGGGAAAAACTGTTTTTT
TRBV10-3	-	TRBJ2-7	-	CAIRPGQSTYEQYF	TGTGCCATCAGGCCGGGACAATCAACCTACGAGCAGTACTTC
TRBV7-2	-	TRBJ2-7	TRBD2	CASSLTGGSYEQYF	TGTGCCAGCAGCTTAACGGGGGGTTCCTACGAGCAGTACTTC
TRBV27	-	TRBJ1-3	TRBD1	CATPWGQGKTGNTIYF	TGTGCCACCCCTTGGGGACAGGGTAAAACTGGAAACACCATATATTTT
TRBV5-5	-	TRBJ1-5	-	CASSLSGSNQPQHF	TGTGCCAGCAGCTTGTCGGGTAGCAATCAGCCCCAGCATTTT
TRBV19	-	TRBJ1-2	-	CASSLGRGAEGYTF	TGTGCCAGTAGCCTCGGGCGGGGGGCGGAAGGCTACACCTTC
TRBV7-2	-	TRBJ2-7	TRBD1	CASSSGTGGAYEQYF	TGTGCCAGCAGCTCAGGGACAGGGGGGGCCTACGAGCAGTACTTC
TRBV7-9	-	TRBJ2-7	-	CASSGWPGAYEQYF	TGTGCCAGCAGCGGGTGGCCAGGGGCCTACGAGCAGTACTTC
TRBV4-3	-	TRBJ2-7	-	CASSQGGGGTSSEQYF	TGCGCCAGCAGCCAAGGCGGTGGCGGGACTTCCTCCGAGCAGTACTTC
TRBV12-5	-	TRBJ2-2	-	CASGLDRGGNTGELFF	TGTGCTAGTGGTTTGGACAGGGGAGGGAACACCGGGGAGCTGTTTTTT
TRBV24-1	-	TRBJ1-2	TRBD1	CATSDTSAGGTYGYTF	TGTGCCACCAGTGACACGTCGGCAGGGGGAACCTATGGCTACACCTTC
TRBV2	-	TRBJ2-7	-	CASRGAGYEQYF	TGTGCCAGCAGGGGGGCAGGGTACGAGCAGTACTTC
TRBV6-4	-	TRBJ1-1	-	CASSDSRRAEAFF	TGTGCCAGCAGTGACTCCCGGAGGGCTGAAGCTTTCTTT